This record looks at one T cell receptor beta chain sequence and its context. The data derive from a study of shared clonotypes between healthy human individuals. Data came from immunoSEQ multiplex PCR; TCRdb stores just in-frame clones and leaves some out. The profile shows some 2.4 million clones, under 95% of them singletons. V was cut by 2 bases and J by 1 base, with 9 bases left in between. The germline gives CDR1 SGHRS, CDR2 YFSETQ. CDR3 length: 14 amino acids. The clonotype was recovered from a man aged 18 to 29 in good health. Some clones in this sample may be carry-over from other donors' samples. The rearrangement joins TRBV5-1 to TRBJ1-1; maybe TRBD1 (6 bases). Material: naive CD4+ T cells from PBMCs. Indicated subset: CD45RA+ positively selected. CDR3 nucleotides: TGCGCCAGCAGCTTCCGGGGGCCGAACACTGAAGCTTTCTTT. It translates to CASSFRGPNTEAFF.